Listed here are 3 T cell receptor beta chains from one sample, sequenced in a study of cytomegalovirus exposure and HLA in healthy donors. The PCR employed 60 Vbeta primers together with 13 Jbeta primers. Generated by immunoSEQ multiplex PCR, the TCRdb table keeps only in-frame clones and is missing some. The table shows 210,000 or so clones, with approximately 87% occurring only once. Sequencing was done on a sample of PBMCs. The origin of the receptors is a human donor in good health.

CDR3 DNA sequence: TGTGCCAGCAGCTTAGAAGGCCGCAGGGGGCTACGAGGGCAGTACTTC. Its translation: CASSLEGRRGLRGQYF. The rearrangement joins TRBV7-2 to TRBJ2-7; 8 bases align to TRBD1. This CDR3 contains 16 residues. J lost 9 bases, V lost 1 base, and 14 bases had no gene match. Per the germline V gene, CDR1 is SGHTA and CDR2 is FQGNSA.

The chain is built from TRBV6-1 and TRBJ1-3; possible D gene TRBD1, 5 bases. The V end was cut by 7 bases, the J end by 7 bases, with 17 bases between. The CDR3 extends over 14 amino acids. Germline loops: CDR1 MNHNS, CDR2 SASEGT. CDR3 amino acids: CASTEGLRGNTIYF. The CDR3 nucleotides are TGTGCCAGCACCGAGGGACTACGGGGGAACACCATATATTTT.

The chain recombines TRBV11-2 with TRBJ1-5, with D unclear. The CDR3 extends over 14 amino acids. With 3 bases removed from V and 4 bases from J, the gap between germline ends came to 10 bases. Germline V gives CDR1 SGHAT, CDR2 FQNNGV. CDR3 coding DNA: TGTGCCAGCAGCTTCGCAGGTTTAAATCAGCCCCAGCATTTT. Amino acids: CASSFAGLNQPQHF.